Shown below are 24 T cell receptor beta chains from a single sample sequenced in a study of neurological immune-mediated disorders. TCRdb fed the 5' RACE reads into MiXCR, producing one record per CDR3 protein. The data show tens of thousands of distinct CDR3 sequences, with around a tenth seen just once and about 1.7% held by the top ten. Sequencing was done on a sample of PBMCs. The receptors derive from a man aged 40-49 years in good health.

Many counts were recorded for this clonotype. This chain uses TRBV5-1 with TRBJ2-1, with a possible D match to TRBD2 (6 bases). The V and J ends lost 3 bases and 8 bases respectively, with 18 bases between them. The CDR3 sequence is 15 residues long. Germline assignment: CDR1 SGHRS and CDR2 YFSETQ. The CDR3 nucleotides are TGCGCCAGCAGCTCTCCCGGGACTGGCGAAGATGAGCAGTTCTTC. Translated, it gives CASSSPGTGEDEQFF.

The rearrangement joins TRBV7-7 to TRBJ1-3; no clear D gene. Germline lookup yields CDR1 SSHAT and CDR2 FNYEAQ (reference sequence). This CDR3 contains 15 residues. V lost 5 bases and J lost 0, with 11 bases in between. CDR3 sequence reads: CASSRGQSSGNTIYF. As DNA, the CDR3 is TGTGCCAGCAGCCGCGGGCAGAGCTCTGGAAACACCATATATTTT.

There are a few counts of this clonotype. The J gene is TRBJ2-7, the V gene TRBV6-1; weak D call: TRBD1 (5 bases). The germline V gene encodes CDR1 MNHNS and CDR2 SASEGT. The CDR3 covers 13 residues. V lost 0 bases and J lost 2, with 5 bases in between. The CDR3 loop reads CASSEAGPYEQYF. DNA for the CDR3: TGTGCCAGCAGTGAAGCGGGGCCCTACGAGCAGTACTTC.

This clonotype was counted many times. The CDR3 nucleotides are TGTGCCATCAGTGTACAGGGGGCTCAAGAGACCCAGTACTTC. Its translation: CAISVQGAQETQYF. The V and J genes are TRBV10-3 and TRBJ2-5, with TRBD1 identical over 9 bases. V was clipped by 4 bases and J by 2 bases; unmatched bases: 2. Germline V gene sequence: CDR1 ENHRY, CDR2 SYGVKD. The CDR3 has 14 amino acids.

In its sample, this clonotype was seen many times. V gene TRBV29-1 combines with J gene TRBJ1-4, with 8 bases lining up with TRBD1. J lost 8 bases, V lost 7 bases, and 9 bases had no gene match. In germline, CDR1 is SQVTM, CDR2 ANQGSEA. The CDR3 spans 13 residues. This chain's CDR3 is CSALGQGEEKLFF. The CDR3 nucleotides read TGCAGCGCCTTAGGACAGGGAGAGGAAAAACTGTTTTTT.

This clonotype was picked up many times. The gene calls are TRBV4-2 and TRBJ1-1; 8 bases fit TRBD1. Germline trimming cut 1 base from V and 2 bases from J; bases unmatched to any gene: 3. The CDR3 has 15 amino acids. From germline, CDR1 is LGHNA and CDR2 YNFKEQ. The CDR3 spells CASSQAGQGNTEAFF. CDR3 sequence (DNA): TGTGCCAGCAGCCAAGCTGGACAGGGAAACACTGAAGCTTTCTTT.

This clonotype has a count of ten or more. This chain links TRBV7-2 with TRBJ2-7; D ambiguous. V was trimmed by 1 base and J by 4 bases, leaving 8 bases between them. Per the germline V gene, CDR1 is SGHTA and CDR2 is FQGNSA. This CDR3 spans 13 amino acids. CDR3 region: CASSLVGLYEQYF. The CDR3 DNA sequence: TGTGCCAGCAGCTTAGTGGGTTTATACGAGCAGTACTTC.

This clonotype was detected ten times or more. The chain joins TRBV18 to TRBJ2-7; maybe TRBD1 (5 bases). The germline V gene has CDR1 KGHSH and CDR2 LQKENI. The V end lost 4 bases, the J end lost 6 bases, and 10 bases lay between the germline ends. The CDR3 has 12 residues. CDR3 loop: CASSLPTGEQYF. CDR3 in DNA: TGTGCCAGCTCACTTCCTACAGGCGAGCAGTACTTC.

This clonotype was found many times. This chain links TRBV11-1 with TRBJ2-1, with 8 positions matching TRBD2. The germline CDR1 and CDR2 sequences are SGHAT and FQDESV (reference sequence). The CDR3 spans 16 residues. V lost 5 bases, J lost 5 bases, and 11 bases stayed unmatched. The CDR3 DNA reads as TGTGCCAGCAGCGAAGGGACTAGAGGGATCCACAATGAGCAGTTCTTC. Amino acids: CASSEGTRGIHNEQFF.

Ten or more counts support this clonotype. This chain links TRBV28 with TRBJ2-7; tentatively, D is TRBD1 (6 bases). V lost 7 bases to trimming and J lost 5 bases, with 18 bases between them. There are 14 residues in the CDR3. Germline CDR1 and CDR2: MDHEN and SYDVKM. The DNA of the CDR3 is TGTGCCAGCACCCGGGCAGGGGATGCCCACGAGCAGTACTTC. Amino acids: CASTRAGDAHEQYF.

The chain employs TRBV12-3 or TRBV12-4 and TRBJ2-2; 9 bases fit TRBD1. Trimming removed 3 bases from V and 0 bases from J; junction bases left unmatched: 8. This CDR3 region has 18 residues. The chain's CDR3 is CASSFRSGQGANTGELFF. The DNA for the CDR3 is TGTGCCAGCAGTTTTCGTTCGGGACAGGGAGCGAACACCGGGGAGCTGTTTTTT.

This clonotype appeared many times. The rearrangement uses TRBV12-3 or TRBV12-4 and TRBJ2-1, with D possibly matching TRBD2 (6 bases). The CDR3 contains 13 residues. The V and J ends lost 3 bases and 6 bases respectively, with 9 bases between them. This CDR3 reads CASSFGGANEQFF. The CDR3, as DNA: TGTGCCAGCAGTTTCGGGGGAGCCAATGAGCAGTTCTTC.

This clonotype was observed at least ten times. The chain couples TRBV20-1 to TRBJ1-5; D perhaps matches TRBD1 (6 bases). This CDR3 comprises 14 residues. Germline V gene lookup returns CDR1 DFQATT and CDR2 SNEGSKA (reference sequence). V lost 5 bases, J lost 9 bases, and 20 bases lay in between. Here the CDR3 reads CSARVGTPYAPQHF. The CDR3 DNA reads TGCAGTGCTCGAGTCGGGACACCCTATGCGCCCCAGCATTTT.

This clonotype was picked up many times. J is TRBJ2-6 and V is TRBV5-1; D unclear. The V gene lost 0 bases and the J gene lost 0 bases, with 13 bases spanning the gap. The CDR3 is 18 residues long. Per the germline V gene, CDR1 is SGHRS and CDR2 is YFSETQ. CDR3 residues: CASSLAAQQISGANVLTF. CDR3 DNA sequence: TGCGCCAGCAGCTTGGCCGCCCAGCAGATCTCTGGGGCCAACGTCCTGACTTTC.

This clonotype was seen at least ten times. The V and J genes are TRBV2 and TRBJ2-3; D gene uncertain. V dropped 9 bases and J dropped 2 bases, with 12 bases sitting between them. Looked up from germline, CDR1 is SNHLY and CDR2 is FYNNEI. The CDR3 has 13 amino acids. The CDR3 region is CARKTATTDTQYF. The DNA for the CDR3 is TGTGCCAGAAAAACGGCGACCACAGATACGCAGTATTTT.

The table lists this clonotype with many counts. The chain uses TRBV18 and TRBJ2-5; D possibly corresponds to TRBD2 (5 bases). Germline loops: CDR1 KGHSH, CDR2 LQKENI. The CDR3 has 15 residues. Trimming stripped 6 bases from V and 1 base from J, with 15 bases between. The DNA of the CDR3 is TGTGCCAGCTCCTTCCGGAGGTCCGGCCAAGAGACCCAGTACTTC. Translating it yields CASSFRRSGQETQYF.

This clonotype was detected ten times or more. The genes are TRBV19 and TRBJ2-7, with TRBD2 as a possible D gene (6 bases). The CDR3 runs to 17 residues. Trimming pared 5 bases from V and 0 bases from J, leaving 20 bases between. Germline V gene lookup returns CDR1 LNHDA and CDR2 SQIVND (reference sequence). Written as DNA, the CDR3 is TGTGCCAGTAGTGCCTCAGCCCGCGGGGTCGTCTCCTACGAGCAGTACTTC. This gives the protein CASSASARGVVSYEQYF.

Details on this clonotype: Germline is not matched at one junction end, which may reflect a read error. The V call is TRBV14, the J call TRBJ2-2, with D perhaps TRBD2 (6 bases). The CDR3 is 16 residues long. Germline assignment: CDR1 SGHDN and CDR2 FVKESK. Here the CDR3 reads CASSHLAREGTGEPFF. The CDR3 nucleotides read TGTGCCAGCAGCCATCTAGCGAGAGAAGGGACCGGGGAGCCGTTTTTT.

This clonotype ranks as medium-sized. The rearrangement joins TRBV12-3 or TRBV12-4 to TRBJ1-3; maybe TRBD1 (5 bases). The germline V and J ends were trimmed by 5 bases and 2 bases, with 13 bases remaining between them. The CDR3 sequence is 15 residues long. The CDR3 DNA reads as TGTGCCAGCAGTCTAGAACAGGTTACTGGAAACACCATATATTTT. Its protein product is CASSLEQVTGNTIYF.

This clonotype has ten or more counts. CDR3 in amino acids: CATALDRGYEQYF. As DNA, the CDR3 is TGTGCCACCGCCCTGGACAGGGGCTACGAGCAGTACTTC. The chain is built from TRBV6-6 and TRBJ2-7, with 9 bases that match TRBD1. Germline V gene lookup returns CDR1 MNHNY and CDR2 SVGAGI (reference sequence). This CDR3 has 13 residues. V trimming: 10 bases; J trimming: 3 bases; junction bases outside the gene matches: 7.

This clonotype was seen ten or more times. V is TRBV4-2 and J is TRBJ2-7, with 14 bases lining up with TRBD2. Trimming took 0 bases from V and 0 from J; bases not matched to a gene: 4. Per the germline V gene, CDR1 is LGHNA and CDR2 is YNFKEQ. The CDR3 runs to 18 residues. CDR3 in amino acids: CASSQDRGTSGSSYEQYF. The DNA of the CDR3 is TGTGCCAGCAGCCAAGATCGAGGGACTAGCGGGAGCTCCTACGAGCAGTACTTC.

A word on this clonotype: This could be a read error, since a much larger clone is one nucleotide away. The V gene is TRBV7-6, the J gene TRBJ1-1, with D hard to call. This CDR3 has 14 residues. Trimming cost V 7 bases and J 0 bases, with 12 bases left between them. Per the germline V gene, CDR1 is SGHVS and CDR2 is FNYEAQ. CDR3 residues: CASIFTEMNTEAFF. The CDR3 DNA is TGTGCCAGCATCTTTACAGAGATGAACACTGAAGCTTTCTTT. Filled out from reference TRBV7-6 and TRBJ1-1, the complete variable domain reads GAGVSQSPRYKVTKRGQDVALRCDPISGHVSLYWYRQALGQGPEFLTYFNYEAQQDKSGLPNDRFSAERPEGSISTLTIQRTEQRDSAMYRCASIFTEMNTEAFFGQGTRLTVV.

This clonotype was seen repeatedly, ten times or more. The chain couples TRBV29-1 to TRBJ2-4; D is ambiguous. V shed 6 bases and J shed 1 base, with 16 bases lying between them. The V gene's germline CDR1 is SQVTM and CDR2 ANQGSEA. The CDR3 runs 15 residues. CDR3 in DNA: TGCAGCGTCGAATTGGCCCAAAGTGCCAAAAACATTCAGTACTTC. It translates to CSVELAQSAKNIQYF.

There are many counts of this clonotype. The V call is TRBV6-1, the J call TRBJ2-6; D perhaps matches TRBD2 (7 bases). Germline CDR1 reads MNHNS; CDR2 reads SASEGT. V was cut by 3 bases and J by 4 bases, with 13 bases left in between. The CDR3 length is 16 residues. CDR3 DNA sequence: TGTGCCAGCAGTGAGGGGGGGGGGCTAGGGGCCAACGTCCTGACTTTC. It yields the protein CASSEGGGLGANVLTF.